The present TCR beta chain was sequenced within a study of T cell responses to AZD1222 COVID-19 vaccine. Regarding the study as a whole: Vaccine-associated CD4 TCRs spanned spike, dominant at 160-218 and 743-854. Reportedly, nearly half of unique spike TCRs recognized epitopes outside B.1.351/B.1.1.7 mutations.

This CDR3 has 13 residues. With 2 bases removed from V and 7 bases from J, the gap between germline ends came to 12 bases. CDR1 and CDR2 (germline): GTSNPN, SVGIG (reference sequence). This clone was counted once. No antigen is known for it. The method was immunoSEQ multiplex PCR; TCRdb's version includes in-frame clones alone and lacks a portion of them. This table has roughly 120,000 clones, roughly 80% appearing once. The gene calls are TRBV30 and TRBJ1-5, with a tentative D call TRBD1 (6 bases). The TCR was taken from an adult in good health. This sample comprised peripheral blood, obtained on day 0 of AZD1222 vaccination. The CDR3 bases are TGTGCCTGGAGTCGACAGGCCCGGCAGCCCCAGCATTTT. This codes for CAWSRQARQPQHF. The full variable domain, in which reference TRBV30 and TRBJ1-5 provide the parts outside the CDR3, is SQTIHQWPATLVQPVGSPLSLECTVEGTSNPNLYWYRQAAGRGLQLLFYSVGIGQISSEVPQNLSASRPQDRQFILSSKKLLLSDSGFYLCAWSRQARQPQHFGDGTRLSIL.